Each of the 5 T cell receptor beta chains below was sequenced from the same sample in a study of early stage breast cancer tumors. Profiling relied on immunoSEQ multiplex PCR, and the TCRdb table lists in-frame clones only, not all of them. The sample lists about 19,000 clones, around 83% seen once, with approximately 1.7% in the top ten. Sequencing used blood. The receptor source for this set is a person in their 70s with breast cancer.

This clone showed up just a few times. This chain connects TRBV28 to TRBJ1-4, with TRBD1 as a possible D gene (5 bases). Germline values: CDR1 MDHEN, CDR2 SYDVKM. The CDR3 runs 15 residues. V was cut by 6 bases and J by 4 bases, with 15 bases left in between. The chain's CDR3 is CASRSGGANNEKLFF. The CDR3 DNA is TGTGCCAGCAGGTCGGGGGGAGCTAATAATGAAAAACTGTTTTTT.

The rearrangement uses TRBV9 and TRBJ1-2, with D uncertain. V lost 1 base and J lost 2, with 15 bases in between. The CDR3 is 16 amino acids. Germline V gives CDR1 SGDLS, CDR2 YYNGEE. The CDR3 DNA reads TGTGCCAGCAGCGTACATCTCAATATCGGGAACTATGGCTACACCTTC. It specifies CASSVHLNIGNYGYTF.

J is TRBJ2-3 and V is TRBV27; TRBD1 matches 8 bases. J lost 11 bases, V lost 1 base, and 14 bases had no gene match. This CDR3 is built from 16 residues. Germline V lookup: CDR1 MNHEY, CDR2 SMNVEV (reference sequence). CDR3 amino acids: CASSLFSGARGPGQYF. In DNA, the CDR3 is TGTGCCAGCAGTTTATTCAGCGGTGCCAGGGGGCCCGGGCAGTATTTT.

In its sample, this clone was seen once. This chain connects TRBV6-4 to TRBJ2-3, with D perhaps matching TRBD1 (5 bases). Germline V gene lookup returns CDR1 MRHNA and CDR2 SNTAGT. The CDR3 spans 13 residues. The V end was cut by 4 bases, the J end by 1 base, with 6 bases between. CDR3 nucleotides: TGTGCCAGCAGTGCGACAGGCACAGATACGCAGTATTTT. This gives the protein CASSATGTDTQYF.

The J gene is TRBJ1-1, the V gene TRBV7-3; possibly TRBD1 for D (5 bases). Germline CDR1 reads SGHTA; CDR2 reads FQGTGA. Trimming took 3 bases from V and 6 from J, leaving 11 bases between them. This CDR3 is 13 amino acids long. Here the CDR3 reads CASSFLDSSEAFF. CDR3 bases: TGTGCCAGCAGCTTCCTTGACAGTTCTGAAGCTTTCTTT.